These T cell receptor beta chains were read from a single sample in a study of cytomegalovirus exposure and HLA in healthy donors. The method was immunoSEQ multiplex PCR; TCRdb's version includes in-frame clones alone and lacks a portion of them. The sample holds 80,000 to 95,000 clones, approximately 93% seen once. What was sequenced was PBMCs. These receptors came from a woman aged 25 to 45 in good health and CMV-seropositive. The CDR3 runs from the conserved cysteine through the conserved F or W. The D gene is left open where the match is weak. Clone size, where shown, is once, few, many, or a class for clones that have expanded.

TRBD1,TRBJ1-2,TRBV2,-,CASSPRDRNPYGYTF,TGTGCCAGCAGTCCCCGGGACAGGAACCCCTATGGCTACACCTTC
-,TRBJ2-2,TRBV4-3,few,CASSPQYGLGELFF,TGCGCCAGCAGCCCCCAGTATGGCTTGGGGGAGCTGTTTTTT
-,TRBJ1-3,TRBV5-4,-,CASSPRGGNTIYF,TGTGCCAGCAGCCCACGGGGGGGAAACACCATATATTTT
TRBD1,TRBJ1-1,TRBV19,once,CASSMGLDRGMNTEAFF,TGTGCCAGTAGTATGGGTTTGGACAGGGGGATGAACACTGAAGCTTTCTTT
-,TRBJ2-1,TRBV7-2,-,CASSPRGNDYNEQFF,TGTGCCAGCAGCCCGAGGGGGAATGACTACAATGAGCAGTTCTTC
TRBD1,TRBJ1-1,TRBV7-8,-,CASRPQGVNTEAFF,TGTGCCAGCAGACCCCAGGGGGTAAACACTGAAGCTTTCTTT
-,TRBJ2-7,TRBV6-6,-,CASTWAQPYEQYF,TGTGCCAGCACCTGGGCCCAGCCGTACGAGCAGTACTTC
-,TRBJ2-3,TRBV28,-,CASSFLFADTQYF,TGTGCCAGCAGTTTCCTATTTGCAGATACGCAGTATTTT
-,TRBJ1-1,TRBV19,-,CASSIGGRGEAFF,TGTGCCAGTAGTATCGGTGGCAGGGGTGAAGCTTTCTTT
TRBD1,TRBJ1-1,TRBV6-5,-,CASSTTGIPRAFF,TGTGCCAGCAGTACGACAGGGATCCCTAGGGCTTTCTTT
-,TRBJ1-1,TRBV19,-,CASSIGRRVVTEAFF,TGTGCCAGTAGTATAGGCAGGAGGGTGGTCACTGAAGCTTTCTTT
TRBD2,TRBJ2-7,TRBV5-1,-,CASSEAGLNEQYF,TGCGCCAGCAGCGAGGCGGGACTAAACGAGCAGTACTTC
-,TRBJ2-1,TRBV28,-,CASSPGGAANEQFF,TGTGCCAGCAGTCCTGGCGGGGCGGCGAATGAGCAGTTCTTC
-,TRBJ2-7,TRBV5-4,-,CASSLQGVSSYEQYF,TGTGCCAGCAGCTTACAAGGGGTTAGCTCCTACGAGCAGTACTTC
-,TRBJ2-7,TRBV13,-,CASSFGASSYEQYF,TGTGCCAGCAGCTTCGGAGCGTCCTCCTACGAGCAGTACTTC
TRBD1,TRBJ2-7,TRBV7-8,-,CASSLSGGEQYF,TGTGCCAGCAGCTTATCAGGGGGCGAGCAGTACTTC
-,TRBJ2-2,TRBV7-9,-,CASSGRLENTGELFF,TGTGCCAGCAGCGGAAGACTAGAAAACACCGGGGAGCTGTTTTTT
TRBD2,TRBJ2-7,TRBV18,once,CASSPAEGTSGSYEQYF,TGTGCCAGCTCACCAGCCGAAGGGACTAGCGGTTCATACGAGCAGTACTTC
-,TRBJ2-7,TRBV28,-,CASITWGQGSYEQYF,TGTGCCAGCATTACCTGGGGGCAGGGGTCCTACGAGCAGTACTTC
-,TRBJ1-4,TRBV27,-,CASSSGGRAERSATNEKLFF,TGTGCCAGCAGTTCCGGGGGGAGGGCCGAACGGAGTGCAACTAATGAAAAACTGTTTTTT
-,TRBJ2-2,TRBV30,-,CAREGQPNTGELFF,TGTGCCCGCGAGGGACAACCGAACACCGGGGAGCTGTTTTTT
-,TRBJ2-7,TRBV5-1,once,CASRAGEIYEQYF,TGCGCCAGCAGGGCCGGGGAGATCTACGAGCAGTACTTC
-,TRBJ2-7,TRBV20-1,-,CSARVANEQYF,TGCAGTGCTAGAGTAGCGAACGAGCAGTACTTC
TRBD1,TRBJ2-7,TRBV5-1,-,CASSLSPVGTGRIYEQYF,TGCGCCAGCAGCTTGTCCCCAGTCGGGACAGGGAGAATTTACGAGCAGTACTTC
-,TRBJ1-5,TRBV28,once,CASSFGVKSNQPQHF,TGTGCCAGCAGTTTCGGGGTGAAGAGCAATCAGCCCCAGCATTTT
TRBD1,TRBJ2-7,TRBV10-2,-,CASLDRFYPYEQYF,TGCGCCAGCTTGGACAGGTTCTATCCCTACGAGCAGTACTTC
TRBD2,TRBJ2-3,TRBV6-1,-,CASSAAGGYTDTQYF,TGTGCCAGCAGTGCTGCGGGAGGGTACACAGATACGCAGTATTTT
TRBD2,TRBJ2-3,TRBV18,-,CASSPGLSGRATDTQYF,TGTGCCAGCTCACCGGGGTTGAGCGGGAGGGCCACAGATACGCAGTATTTT
TRBD1,TRBJ2-5,TRBV28,-,CAIFPRTGGFEETQYF,TGTGCCATCTTCCCCCGGACAGGGGGCTTCGAGGAGACCCAGTACTTC
-,TRBJ2-4,TRBV11-2,-,CASSLWRRAKNIQYF,TGTGCCAGCAGCTTATGGAGGCGGGCCAAAAACATTCAGTACTTC
-,TRBJ2-7,TRBV21-1,-,CASRIPTRLAGGYEQYF,TGTGCCAGCAGGATCCCGACTCGACTAGCGGGAGGGTACGAGCAGTACTTC
TRBD2,TRBJ2-3,TRBV6-5,-,CASRDRGGMVDTQYF,TGTGCCAGCAGGGACCGCGGGGGAATGGTAGATACGCAGTATTTT
TRBD2,TRBJ2-1,TRBV7-3,-,CASSPSGTSDNEQFF,TGTGCCAGCAGCCCCTCCGGGACTAGCGACAATGAGCAGTTCTTC
TRBD1,TRBJ1-1,TRBV2,-,CASSDRAVGLMNTEAFF,TGTGCCAGCAGCGACAGGGCGGTGGGATTAATGAACACTGAAGCTTTCTTT
-,TRBJ1-3,TRBV7-8,-,CASSPGVVGNTIYF,TGTGCCAGCAGCCCAGGGGTTGTAGGAAACACCATATATTTT
TRBD1,TRBJ1-2,TRBV6-6,-,CASSSTGQIIYGYTF,TGTGCCAGCAGTTCCACGGGACAGATCATATATGGCTACACCTTC
-,TRBJ2-5,TRBV5-1,-,CASSLAGREETQYF,TGCGCCAGCAGCTTGGCTGGCAGGGAAGAGACCCAGTACTTC
-,TRBJ2-7,TRBV2,-,CASSGQRELYEQYF,TGTGCCAGCAGCGGACAGAGGGAACTCTACGAGCAGTACTTC
TRBD1,TRBJ2-5,TRBV11-2,-,CASSYRGQGGETQYF,TGTGCCAGCAGCTATCGGGGACAGGGGGGAGAGACCCAGTACTTC
TRBD1,TRBJ2-1,TRBV7-8,-,CASSAIRGRGSSYNEQFF,TGTGCCAGCAGCGCTATCAGGGGGCGAGGTAGCTCCTACAATGAGCAGTTCTTC
TRBD2,TRBJ2-1,TRBV6-5,-,CASSLAGTSGNGQFF,TGTGCCAGCAGCCTAGCCGGGACTAGCGGGAACGGGCAGTTCTTC
-,TRBJ2-1,TRBV15,-,CATSRDFLTPGQFF,TGTGCCACCAGCAGAGATTTCTTGACACCTGGGCAGTTCTTC
-,TRBJ1-2,TRBV2,few,CASSEALFVVSYGYTF,TGTGCCAGCAGTGAAGCGCTTTTTGTGGTTAGCTATGGCTACACCTTC
TRBD2,TRBJ2-1,TRBV7-2,-,CASSFQTSGYSYNEQFF,TGTGCCAGCAGCTTCCAAACTAGCGGGTACTCCTACAATGAGCAGTTCTTC
-,TRBJ2-1,TRBV18,-,CASSPPGSRWYNEQFF,TGTGCCAGCTCACCACCGGGGAGTCGGTGGTACAATGAGCAGTTCTTC
TRBD1,TRBJ1-5,TRBV7-2,-,CASTQGGNQPQHF,TGTGCCAGCACGCAGGGGGGAAATCAGCCCCAGCATTTT
-,TRBJ2-5,TRBV6-5,-,CASSLTGIRETQYF,TGTGCCAGCAGTCTAACCGGGATTCGAGAGACCCAGTACTTC
-,TRBJ1-1,TRBV19,-,CASSIRGQYTEAFF,TGTGCCAGTAGTATTCGCGGGCAATACACTGAAGCTTTCTTT
-,TRBJ2-5,TRBV7-9,-,CASSSPPVETQYF,TGTGCCAGCAGCTCGCCCCCAGTAGAGACCCAGTACTTC
TRBD2,TRBJ2-1,TRBV27,-,CASSLSGLAGGPSFF,TGTGCCAGCAGTTTATCGGGACTAGCGGGAGGGCCTTCATTCTTC
TRBD2,TRBJ2-5,TRBV11-2,-,CASSLLAGQETQYF,TGTGCCAGCAGCTTATTAGCGGGGCAAGAGACCCAGTACTTC
TRBD2,TRBJ2-3,TRBV9,-,CASSFSGRAGDTQYF,TGTGCCAGCAGCTTTAGCGGGAGGGCCGGGGATACGCAGTATTTT
-,TRBJ2-2,TRBV11-3,-,CASSPGGTNTGELFF,TGTGCCAGCAGCCCGGGCGGGACGAACACCGGGGAGCTGTTTTTT
TRBD1,TRBJ2-7,TRBV5-1,-,CASSLGQGKDEQYF,TGCGCCAGCAGCTTGGGACAGGGGAAGGACGAGCAGTACTTC